This T cell receptor (beta chain) was captured in a study of blood T cells in healthy people across ages. Then a second PCR, running roughly 7 to 11 cycles, was carried out with a sample-barcoded 5' primer and a J-beta primer mix. TCRdb reprocessed the 5' RACE reads with MiXCR, giving one entry per CDR3 protein. The top ten hold over 20% of the sample, which has around 940,000 distinct CDR3 sequences, approximately 50% seen once. The CDR3 covers 17 residues. Germline lookup yields CDR1 DFQATT and CDR2 SNEGSKA (reference sequence). Trimming cost V 5 bases and J 4 bases, with 25 bases left between them.

The J gene is TRBJ2-3, the V gene TRBV20-1, with D perhaps given as TRBD1 or TRBD2 (8 bases each). Sequencing input: blood. The TCR comes from a woman aged 55-69 years in good health. CDR3 sequence: CSARTGRAGGDADTQYF. CDR3 DNA sequence: TGCAGTGCTCGGACAGGGCGGGCGGGAGGAGACGCAGATACGCAGTATTTT.